This entry describes one T cell receptor beta chain. Its antigen is currently unknown. This specimen comes from a study of CD8 T cells in Susac syndrome. Healthy donors formed controls matched for age and sex. Trimming cost V 5 bases and J 11 bases, with 15 bases left between them. The CDR3 runs 12 residues. Whole-study findings and limits: Only a relatively small number of individuals were included in the TCR sequencing and HLA analysis.

Random hexamers primed reverse transcription of about 0.5 to 1 ug RNA. TCRdb reanalysed the immunoSEQ multiplex PCR reads using MiXCR and keeps one entry per CDR3 protein. The sample records about 120,000 distinct CDR3 sequences, under 95% being singletons. This sequence was found in a human donor in good health. The sequenced sample was CD8+ T cells from PBMCs. The rearrangement links TRBV12-3 or TRBV12-4 to TRBJ1-1; D is undetermined. CDR3 loop: CASSPGLAAAFF. In DNA, the CDR3 is TGTGCCAGCAGTCCGGGGTTGGCAGCGGCTTTCTTT.